This is a list of T cell receptor beta chains from one sample in a study of beta chain features in type 1 diabetes. Sequenced by immunoSEQ multiplex PCR; TCRdb stores in-frame clones only, minus some. This table holds approximately 600,000 clones, over 10% found once. The material sequenced was naive CD4+ T cells from blood. Source of these receptors: a man aged 30-40 years with type 1 diabetes. CDR3s include the opening cysteine and the closing phenylalanine or tryptophan. The order of the fields is clone size, J gene, D gene, V gene, CDR3 DNA, CDR3 protein. A D gene is named only where the DNA matches it firmly. A clone size is listed for some rows: how often the clone was seen (once, few, many), or a class if it is expanded.

abundance: -
j_gene: TRBJ2-5
d_gene: -
v_gene: TRBV11-3
CDR3nt: TGTGCCAGCAGCCGACGGACAGAGCAAGAGACCCAGTACTTC
CDR3aa: CASSRRTEQETQYF

abundance: few
j_gene: TRBJ1-4
d_gene: -
v_gene: TRBV9
CDR3nt: TGTGCCAGCAGCGTAGGGCAACTAAATGAAAAACTGTTTTTT
CDR3aa: CASSVGQLNEKLFF

abundance: few
j_gene: TRBJ1-4
d_gene: TRBD1
v_gene: TRBV4-3
CDR3nt: TGCGCCAGCAGCCAAGTCGGACAGGGTGGAGAAAAACTGTTTTTT
CDR3aa: CASSQVGQGGEKLFF

abundance: -
j_gene: TRBJ1-2
d_gene: -
v_gene: TRBV29-1
CDR3nt: TGCAGCGTTGGTGAGCTAAACTATGGCTACACCTTC
CDR3aa: CSVGELNYGYTF

abundance: -
j_gene: TRBJ2-1
d_gene: -
v_gene: TRBV9
CDR3nt: TGTGCCAGCAGCGTGGTCCGAAGGGTTAATGAGCAGTTCTTC
CDR3aa: CASSVVRRVNEQFF

abundance: few
j_gene: TRBJ2-2
d_gene: -
v_gene: TRBV7-9
CDR3nt: TGTGCCAGCAGCTTAATAACTCCGAACACCGGGGAGCTGTTTTTT
CDR3aa: CASSLITPNTGELFF

abundance: -
j_gene: TRBJ1-1
d_gene: -
v_gene: TRBV29-1
CDR3nt: TGCAGCGTTGACTATAGGACCATGAACACTGAAGCTTTCTTT
CDR3aa: CSVDYRTMNTEAFF

abundance: -
j_gene: TRBJ2-7
d_gene: -
v_gene: TRBV10-3
CDR3nt: TGTGCCATCACCGCGGATGGCGTCAGTAGCTCCTACGAGCAGTACTTC
CDR3aa: CAITADGVSSSYEQYF

abundance: -
j_gene: TRBJ2-3
d_gene: TRBD1
v_gene: TRBV10-3
CDR3nt: TGTGCCATCAGTGGGGACAGGGAGGGAGATACGCAGTATTTT
CDR3aa: CAISGDREGDTQYF

abundance: -
j_gene: TRBJ2-3
d_gene: TRBD2
v_gene: TRBV7-2
CDR3nt: TGTGCCAGCAGCTTCGGGGAGGGTACAGATACGCAGTATTTT
CDR3aa: CASSFGEGTDTQYF

abundance: few
j_gene: TRBJ1-1
d_gene: TRBD1
v_gene: TRBV7-9
CDR3nt: TGTGCCAGCAGCGTTAACAGGGGTCAGAGTGAAGCTTTCTTT
CDR3aa: CASSVNRGQSEAFF

abundance: -
j_gene: TRBJ2-5
d_gene: -
v_gene: TRBV4-2
CDR3nt: TGTGCCAGCAGCCAAGATCCCACAGGGCCAGGGACCCAGTACTTC
CDR3aa: CASSQDPTGPGTQYF

abundance: -
j_gene: TRBJ2-2
d_gene: -
v_gene: TRBV5-1
CDR3nt: TGCGCCAGCAGCATATCGCAGGGCACCGGGGAGCTGTTTTTT
CDR3aa: CASSISQGTGELFF

abundance: -
j_gene: TRBJ2-2
d_gene: TRBD1
v_gene: TRBV5-4
CDR3nt: TGTGCCAGCAGCTTGACCGGGACAGGGAACACCGGGGAGCTGTTTTTT
CDR3aa: CASSLTGTGNTGELFF

abundance: -
j_gene: TRBJ2-2
d_gene: -
v_gene: TRBV5-1
CDR3nt: TGCGCCAGCAGCCCTTCTAGGAACACCGGGGAGCTGTTTTTT
CDR3aa: CASSPSRNTGELFF

abundance: -
j_gene: TRBJ1-4
d_gene: -
v_gene: TRBV30
CDR3nt: TGTGCCTGGAACGGGGGGCTGAGTAATGAAAAACTGTTTTTT
CDR3aa: CAWNGGLSNEKLFF

abundance: few
j_gene: TRBJ1-1
d_gene: -
v_gene: TRBV6-5
CDR3nt: TGTGCCAGCACTCAGGGGTCCATGAACACTGAAGCTTTCTTT
CDR3aa: CASTQGSMNTEAFF

abundance: -
j_gene: TRBJ1-2
d_gene: TRBD1
v_gene: TRBV2
CDR3nt: TGTGCCAGCAGACGTTACGGGACAGGGAACTATGGCTACACCTTC
CDR3aa: CASRRYGTGNYGYTF